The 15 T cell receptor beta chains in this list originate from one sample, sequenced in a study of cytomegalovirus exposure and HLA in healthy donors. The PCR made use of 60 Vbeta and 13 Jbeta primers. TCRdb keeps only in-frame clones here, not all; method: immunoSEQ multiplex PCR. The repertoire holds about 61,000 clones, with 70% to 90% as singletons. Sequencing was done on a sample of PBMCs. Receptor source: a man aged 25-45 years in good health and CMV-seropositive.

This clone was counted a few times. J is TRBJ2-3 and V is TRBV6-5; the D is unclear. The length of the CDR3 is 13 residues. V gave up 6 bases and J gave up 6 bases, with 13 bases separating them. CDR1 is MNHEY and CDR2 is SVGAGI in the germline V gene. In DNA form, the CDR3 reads TGTGCCAGCAGGGCCCAGGTAACGGATACGCAGTATTTT. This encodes CASRAQVTDTQYF.

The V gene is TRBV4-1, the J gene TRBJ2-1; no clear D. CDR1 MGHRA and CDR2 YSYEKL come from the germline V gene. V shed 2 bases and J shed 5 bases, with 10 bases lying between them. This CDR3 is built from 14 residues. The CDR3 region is CASSQLEQHNEQFF. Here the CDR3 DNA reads TGCGCCAGCAGCCAACTTGAACAGCACAATGAGCAGTTCTTC.

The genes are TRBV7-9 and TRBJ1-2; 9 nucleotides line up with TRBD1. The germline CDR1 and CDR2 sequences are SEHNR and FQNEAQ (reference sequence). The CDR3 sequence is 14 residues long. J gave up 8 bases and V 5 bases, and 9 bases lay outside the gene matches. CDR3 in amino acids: CASSARTGVSGYTF. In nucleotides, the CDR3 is TGTGCCAGCAGCGCGCGGACAGGGGTGAGCGGCTACACCTTC. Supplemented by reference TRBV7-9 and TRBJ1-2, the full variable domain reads DTGVSQNPRHKITKRGQNVTFRCDPISEHNRLYWYRQTLGQGPEFLTYFQNEAQLEKSRLLSDRFSAERPKGSFSTLEIQRTEQGDSAMYLCASSARTGVSGYTFGSGTRLTVV.

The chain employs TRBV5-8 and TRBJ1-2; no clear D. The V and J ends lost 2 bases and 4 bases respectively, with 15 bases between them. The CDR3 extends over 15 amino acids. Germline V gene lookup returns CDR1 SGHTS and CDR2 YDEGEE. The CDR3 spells CASSFKESRIYGYTF. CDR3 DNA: TGTGCCAGCAGCTTCAAGGAGTCCCGCATCTATGGCTACACCTTC.

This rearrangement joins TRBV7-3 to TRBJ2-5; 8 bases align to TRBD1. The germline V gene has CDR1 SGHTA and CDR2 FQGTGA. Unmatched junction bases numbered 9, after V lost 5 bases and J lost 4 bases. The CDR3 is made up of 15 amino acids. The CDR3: CASSISGQGGETQYF. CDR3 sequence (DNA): TGTGCCAGCAGCATTAGTGGACAGGGAGGAGAGACCCAGTACTTC.

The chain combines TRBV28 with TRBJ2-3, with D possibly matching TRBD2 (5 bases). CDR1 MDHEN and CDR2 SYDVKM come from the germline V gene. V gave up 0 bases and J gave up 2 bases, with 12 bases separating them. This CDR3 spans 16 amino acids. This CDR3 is CASSLWGEGLTDTQYF. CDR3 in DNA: TGTGCCAGCAGTTTATGGGGCGAGGGCCTCACAGATACGCAGTATTTT.

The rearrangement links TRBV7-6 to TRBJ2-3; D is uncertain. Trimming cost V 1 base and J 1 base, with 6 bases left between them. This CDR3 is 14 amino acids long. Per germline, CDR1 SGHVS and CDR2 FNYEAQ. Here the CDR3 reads CASSLGSRTDTQYF. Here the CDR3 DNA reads TGTGCCAGCAGCTTAGGAAGCCGCACAGATACGCAGTATTTT.

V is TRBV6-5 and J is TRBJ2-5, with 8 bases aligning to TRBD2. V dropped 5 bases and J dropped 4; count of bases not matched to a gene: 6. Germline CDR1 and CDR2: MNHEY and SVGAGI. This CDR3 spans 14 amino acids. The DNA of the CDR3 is TGTGCCAGCAGTCGAGCGGGAGTAGGAGAGACCCAGTACTTC. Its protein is CASSRAGVGETQYF.

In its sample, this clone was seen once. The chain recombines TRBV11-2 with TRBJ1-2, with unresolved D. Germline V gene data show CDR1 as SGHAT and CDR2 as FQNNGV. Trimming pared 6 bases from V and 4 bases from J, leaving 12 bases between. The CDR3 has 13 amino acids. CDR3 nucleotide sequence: TGTGCCAGCAGTCCGGACTTGCGCTATGGCTACACCTTC. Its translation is CASSPDLRYGYTF.

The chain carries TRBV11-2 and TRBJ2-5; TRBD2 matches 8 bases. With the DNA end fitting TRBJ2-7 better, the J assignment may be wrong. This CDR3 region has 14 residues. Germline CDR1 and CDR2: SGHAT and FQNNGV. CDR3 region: CASSRERESGEQYF. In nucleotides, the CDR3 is TGTGCCAGCAGCAGAGAGCGGGAGTCTGGCGAGCAGTACTTC.

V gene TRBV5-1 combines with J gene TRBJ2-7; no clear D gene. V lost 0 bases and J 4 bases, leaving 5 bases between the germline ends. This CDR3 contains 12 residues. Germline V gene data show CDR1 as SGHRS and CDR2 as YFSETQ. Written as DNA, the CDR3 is TGCGCCAGCAGCTTGGACGCGTACGAGCAGTACTTC. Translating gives CASSLDAYEQYF.

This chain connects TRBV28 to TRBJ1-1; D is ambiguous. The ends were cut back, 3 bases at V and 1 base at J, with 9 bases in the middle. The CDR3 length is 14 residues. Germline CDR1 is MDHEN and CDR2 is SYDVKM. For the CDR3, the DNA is TGTGCCAGCAGTTTCCCTTCGGGGAACACTGAAGCTTTCTTT. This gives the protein CASSFPSGNTEAFF.

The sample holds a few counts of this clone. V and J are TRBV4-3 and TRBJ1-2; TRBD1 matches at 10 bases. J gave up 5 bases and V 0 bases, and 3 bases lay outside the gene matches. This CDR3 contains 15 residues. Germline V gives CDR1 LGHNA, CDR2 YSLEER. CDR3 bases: TGCGCCAGCAGCCAAGAGGACAGGGGGACTTATGGCTACACCTTC. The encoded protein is CASSQEDRGTYGYTF.

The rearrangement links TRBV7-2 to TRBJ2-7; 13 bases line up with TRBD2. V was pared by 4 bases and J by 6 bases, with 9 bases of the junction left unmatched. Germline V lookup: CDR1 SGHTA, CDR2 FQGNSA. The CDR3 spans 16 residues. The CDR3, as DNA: TGTGCCAGCAGCTCCGGACTAGCGGGAGTCTCGGGCGAGCAGTACTTC. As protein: CASSSGLAGVSGEQYF.

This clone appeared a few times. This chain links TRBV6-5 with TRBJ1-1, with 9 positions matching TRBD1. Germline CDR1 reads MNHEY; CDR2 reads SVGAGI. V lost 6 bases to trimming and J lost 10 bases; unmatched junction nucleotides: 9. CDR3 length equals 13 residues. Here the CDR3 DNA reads TGTGCCAGCAGCCCCGGACAGGGGAGGAGAGCTTTCTTT. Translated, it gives CASSPGQGRRAFF.